The next 2 T cell receptor beta chains were all read from a single sample in a study of blood T cell repertoires in COVID-19. Repertoires were generated with immunoSEQ multiplex PCR, while TCRdb's copy carries only in-frame clones and drops some. Seen here are fewer than 250,000 clones, 75% to 90% observed once, and the top ten hold 1.1%. What was sequenced was peripheral blood. Receptor source: a man younger than 45 with acute or convalescent COVID-19.

This clone showed up just once. The gene calls are TRBV15 and TRBJ2-3; D is possibly TRBD1 (6 bases). The germline V gene has CDR1 LNHNV and CDR2 YYDKDF (reference sequence). The V end lost 9 bases, the J end lost 4 bases, and 14 bases lay between the germline ends. This CDR3 spans 13 amino acids. As DNA, the CDR3 is TGTGCCACTTTTCTCAGGGGATCAGATACGCAGTATTTT. Translating it yields CATFLRGSDTQYF.

V is TRBV3-1 (or the pseudogene TRBV3-2) and J is TRBJ2-3; 8 nucleotides match TRBD2. The V gene end was trimmed by 5 bases and the J gene end by 6 bases; junction bases not matched to a gene: 13. The CDR3 is made up of 16 amino acids. The germline gives CDR1 LGHDT, CDR2 YNNKEL (reference sequence). The CDR3 is CASSSRTSLSVDTQYF. CDR3 nucleotide sequence: TGTGCCAGCAGCTCCAGGACTAGCCTGAGTGTGGATACGCAGTATTTT.